The text below deals with one T cell receptor beta chain. The data derive from a study of blood T cell repertoires in COVID-19. As for the study in general: Acute and convalescent COVID-19 specimens originated in the United States, Italy and Spain.

Trimming shortened V by 0 bases and J by 8 bases, and 18 bases separated the two germline ends. Germline V gene sequence: CDR1 LGHDT, CDR2 YNNKEL (reference sequence). This CDR3 comprises 16 residues. Authors' processing steps: Amplification of reference gene primers provided the estimated nucleated cell counts. This table comes from immunoSEQ multiplex PCR, and its TCRdb copy is limited to in-frame clones, with some not included. The V and J calls and clone size were taken over from that table, and D and trimming were inferred from the DNA. Of over 200,000 clones in the sample, around 86% are singletons; the top ten hold about 6.5%.

The gene calls are TRBV3-1 (or the pseudogene TRBV3-2) and TRBJ2-3, with D perhaps matching TRBD1 (5 bases). The clonotype was recovered from a man aged 55-75 years who had recovered from COVID-19. The sample was peripheral blood. The CDR3 region is CASSQDGADPWSTQYF. The CDR3 DNA is TGTGCCAGCAGCCAAGATGGGGCGGACCCATGGAGTACGCAGTATTTT.